This T cell receptor beta chain was identified during a study of chemoradiotherapy in HPV16-positive cancers. Notes on the study in general: Functional assays defining HPV-specific T cells used only a couple of HPV16-positive patients. During treatment, candidate HPV-specific clones and E7-related motifs expanded in tumor.

This table comes from immunoSEQ multiplex PCR, and its TCRdb copy is limited to in-frame clones, with some not included. Among about 3,100 clones listed, more than 80% were seen once. CDR3 length: 14 residues. In germline, CDR1 is SGHRS, CDR2 YFSETQ. Trimming removed 2 bases at V and 3 bases at J, with 12 bases between. As for this clone: Its matching antigen is unknown.

Sample: tumor tissue, taken from a patient who underwent chemoradiotherapy. The genes are TRBV5-1 and TRBJ2-7, with D hard to call. This clonotype was obtained from a human donor with HPV-associated anogenital cancer. CDR3: CASSLGRSGYEQYF. DNA of the CDR3: TGCGCCAGCAGCTTAGGTCGGTCAGGCTACGAGCAGTACTTC.